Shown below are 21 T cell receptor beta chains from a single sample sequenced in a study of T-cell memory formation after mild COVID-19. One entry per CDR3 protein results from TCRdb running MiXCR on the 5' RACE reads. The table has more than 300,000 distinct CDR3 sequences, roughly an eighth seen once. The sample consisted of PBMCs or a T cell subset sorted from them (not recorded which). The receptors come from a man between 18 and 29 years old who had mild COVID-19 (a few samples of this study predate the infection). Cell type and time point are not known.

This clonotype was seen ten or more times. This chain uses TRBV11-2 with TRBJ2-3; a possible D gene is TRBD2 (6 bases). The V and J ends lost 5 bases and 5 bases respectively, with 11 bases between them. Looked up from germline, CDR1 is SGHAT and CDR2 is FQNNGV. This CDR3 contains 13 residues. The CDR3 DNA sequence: TGTGCCAGCAGCCTTGGGACTGTAGATACGCAGTATTTT. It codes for CASSLGTVDTQYF.

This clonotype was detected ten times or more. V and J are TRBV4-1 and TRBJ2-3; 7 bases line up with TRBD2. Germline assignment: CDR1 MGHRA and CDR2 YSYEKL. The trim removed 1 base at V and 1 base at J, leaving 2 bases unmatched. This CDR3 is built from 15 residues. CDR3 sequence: CASSQVAGGTDTQYF. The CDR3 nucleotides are TGCGCCAGCAGCCAAGTTGCGGGGGGCACAGATACGCAGTATTTT.

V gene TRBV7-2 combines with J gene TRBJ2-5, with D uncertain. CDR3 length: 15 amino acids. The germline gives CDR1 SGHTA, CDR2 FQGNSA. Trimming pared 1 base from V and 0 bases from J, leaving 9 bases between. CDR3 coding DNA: TGTGCCAGCAGCTTAGTGCGCGGCTACCAAGAGACCCAGTACTTC. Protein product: CASSLVRGYQETQYF.

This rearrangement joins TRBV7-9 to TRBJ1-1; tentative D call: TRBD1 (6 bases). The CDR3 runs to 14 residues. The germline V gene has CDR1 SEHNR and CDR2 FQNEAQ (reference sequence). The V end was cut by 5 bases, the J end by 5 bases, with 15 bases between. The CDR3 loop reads CASSPTGSRTEAFF. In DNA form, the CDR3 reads TGTGCCAGCAGCCCAACAGGGTCTCGGACTGAAGCTTTCTTT.

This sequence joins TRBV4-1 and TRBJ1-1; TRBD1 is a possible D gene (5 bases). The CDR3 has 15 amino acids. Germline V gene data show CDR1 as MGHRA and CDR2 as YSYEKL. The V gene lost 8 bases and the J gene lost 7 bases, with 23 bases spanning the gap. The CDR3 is CASQDSVILGGEAFF. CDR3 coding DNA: TGCGCCAGCCAGGATTCAGTGATCTTGGGGGGTGAAGCTTTCTTT.

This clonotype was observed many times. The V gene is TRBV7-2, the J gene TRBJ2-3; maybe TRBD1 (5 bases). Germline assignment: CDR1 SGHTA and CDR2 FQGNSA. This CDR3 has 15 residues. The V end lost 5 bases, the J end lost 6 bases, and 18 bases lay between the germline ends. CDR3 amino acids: CASSRDRAWGDTQYF. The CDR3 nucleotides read TGTGCCAGCAGCCGAGATCGGGCATGGGGCGATACGCAGTATTTT.

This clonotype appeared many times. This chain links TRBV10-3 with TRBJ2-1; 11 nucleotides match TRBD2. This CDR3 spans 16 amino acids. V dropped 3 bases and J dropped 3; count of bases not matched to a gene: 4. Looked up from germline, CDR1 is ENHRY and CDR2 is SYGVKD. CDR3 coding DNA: TGTGCCATCAGTGAAACGCTAGCGGGGGGCTACAATGAGCAGTTCTTC. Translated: CAISETLAGGYNEQFF.

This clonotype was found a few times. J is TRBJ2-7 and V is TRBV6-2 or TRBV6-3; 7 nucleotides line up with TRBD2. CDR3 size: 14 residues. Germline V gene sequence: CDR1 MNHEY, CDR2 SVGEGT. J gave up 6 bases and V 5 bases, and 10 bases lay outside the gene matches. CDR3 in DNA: TGTGCCAGCAGTCCGGGGACTAACTACGGCGAGCAGTACGTC. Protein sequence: CASSPGTNYGEQYV.

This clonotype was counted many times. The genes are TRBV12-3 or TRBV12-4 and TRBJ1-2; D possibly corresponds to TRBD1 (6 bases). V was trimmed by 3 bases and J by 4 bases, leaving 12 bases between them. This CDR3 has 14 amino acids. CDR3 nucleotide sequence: TGTGCCAGCAGTTTGGGGGGCCAGAGCTATGGCTACACCTTC. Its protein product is CASSLGGQSYGYTF.

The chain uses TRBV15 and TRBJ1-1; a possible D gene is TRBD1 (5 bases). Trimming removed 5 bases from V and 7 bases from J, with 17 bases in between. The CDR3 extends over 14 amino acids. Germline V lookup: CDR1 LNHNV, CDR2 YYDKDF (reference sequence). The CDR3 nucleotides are TGTGCCACCAGCTCCCGAGGATGGGGGGGTGAAGCTTTCTTT. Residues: CATSSRGWGGEAFF. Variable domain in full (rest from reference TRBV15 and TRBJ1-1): DAMVIQNPRYQVTQFGKPVTLSCSQTLNHNVMYWYQQKSSQAPKLLFHYYDKDFNNEADTPDNFQSRRPNTSFCFLDIRSPGLGDTAMYLCATSSRGWGGEAFFGQGTRLTVV.

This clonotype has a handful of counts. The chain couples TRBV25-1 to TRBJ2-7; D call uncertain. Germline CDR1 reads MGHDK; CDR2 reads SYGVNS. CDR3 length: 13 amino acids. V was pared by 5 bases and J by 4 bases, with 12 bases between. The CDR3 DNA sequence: TGTGCCAGCAGTTGTGTCAGCACGTACGAGCAGTACGTC. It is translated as CASSCVSTYEQYV.

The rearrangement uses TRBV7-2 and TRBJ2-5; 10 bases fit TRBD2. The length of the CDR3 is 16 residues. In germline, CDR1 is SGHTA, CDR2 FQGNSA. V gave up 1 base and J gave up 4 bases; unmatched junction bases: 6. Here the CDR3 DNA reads TGTGCCAGCAGCTTAGAGAGACTAGCGGGTGGAGAGACCCAGTACTTC. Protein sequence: CASSLERLAGGETQYF.

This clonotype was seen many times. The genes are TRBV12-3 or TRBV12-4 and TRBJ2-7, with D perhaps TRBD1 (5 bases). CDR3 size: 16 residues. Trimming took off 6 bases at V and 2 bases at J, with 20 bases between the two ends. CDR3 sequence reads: CASSPTWGRPPYEQYF. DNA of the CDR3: TGTGCCAGCAGCCCGACTTGGGGCAGGCCACCCTACGAGCAGTACTTC.

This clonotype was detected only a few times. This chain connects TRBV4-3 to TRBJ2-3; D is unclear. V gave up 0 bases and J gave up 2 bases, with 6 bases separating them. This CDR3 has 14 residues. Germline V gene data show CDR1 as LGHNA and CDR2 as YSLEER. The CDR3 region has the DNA TGCGCCAGCAGCCAAGACCACGTCACAGATACGCAGTATTTT. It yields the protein CASSQDHVTDTQYF.

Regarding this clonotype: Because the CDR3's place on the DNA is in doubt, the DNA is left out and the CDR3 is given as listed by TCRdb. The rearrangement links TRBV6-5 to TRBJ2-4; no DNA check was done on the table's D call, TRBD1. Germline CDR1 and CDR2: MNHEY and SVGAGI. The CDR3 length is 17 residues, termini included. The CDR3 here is CASSYFGPGQTKNIQYF.

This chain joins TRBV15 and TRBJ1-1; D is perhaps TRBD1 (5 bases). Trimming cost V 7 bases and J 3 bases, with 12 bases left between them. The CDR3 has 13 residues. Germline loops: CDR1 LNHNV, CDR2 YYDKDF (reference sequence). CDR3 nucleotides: TGTGCCACCACCCCGGGAGGGGACACTGAAGCTTTCTTT. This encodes CATTPGGDTEAFF.

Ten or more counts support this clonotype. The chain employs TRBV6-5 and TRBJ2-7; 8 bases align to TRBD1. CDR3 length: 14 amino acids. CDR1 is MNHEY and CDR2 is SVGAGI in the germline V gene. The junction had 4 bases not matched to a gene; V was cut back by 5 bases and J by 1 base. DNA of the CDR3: TGTGCCAGCAGTCTCCGACAGGGGTCCTACGAGCAGTACTTC. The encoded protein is CASSLRQGSYEQYF.

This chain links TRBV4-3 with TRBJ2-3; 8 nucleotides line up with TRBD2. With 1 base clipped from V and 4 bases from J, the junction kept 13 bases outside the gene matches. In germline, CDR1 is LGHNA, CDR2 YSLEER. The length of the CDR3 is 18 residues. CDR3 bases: TGCGCCAGCAGCCAAGCCTCAGGGGCGGGGGGCGGCGCAGATACGCAGTATTTT. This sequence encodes CASSQASGAGGGADTQYF.

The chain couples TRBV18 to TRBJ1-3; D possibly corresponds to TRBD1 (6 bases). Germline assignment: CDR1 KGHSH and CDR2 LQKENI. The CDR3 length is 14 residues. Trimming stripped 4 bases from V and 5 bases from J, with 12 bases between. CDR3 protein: CASSLDRSRNTIYF. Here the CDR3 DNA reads TGTGCCAGCTCACTTGACAGGAGCAGAAACACCATATATTTT.

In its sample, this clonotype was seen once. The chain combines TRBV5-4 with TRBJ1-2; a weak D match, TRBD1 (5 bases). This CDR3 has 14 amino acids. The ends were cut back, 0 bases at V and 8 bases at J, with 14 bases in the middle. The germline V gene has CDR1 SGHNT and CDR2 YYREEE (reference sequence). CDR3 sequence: CASSLDPGTRGYTF. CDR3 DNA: TGTGCCAGCAGCTTGGATCCAGGGACTAGGGGCTACACCTTC.

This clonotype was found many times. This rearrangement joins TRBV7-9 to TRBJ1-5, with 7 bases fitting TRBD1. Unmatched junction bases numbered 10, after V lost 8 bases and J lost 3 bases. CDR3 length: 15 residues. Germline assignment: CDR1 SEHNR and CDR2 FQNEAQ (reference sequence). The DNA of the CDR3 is TGTGCCAGCTCGATCGGGGACAGCGACAATCAGCCCCAGCATTTT. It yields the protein CASSIGDSDNQPQHF.